The rows below give T cell receptor beta chains drawn from one sample of a study of CD8 T cells in Susac syndrome. Each CDR3 protein is one row after TCRdb ran MiXCR on the immunoSEQ multiplex PCR reads. The sample lists about 140,000 distinct CDR3 sequences, just under 95% seen once, with 0.13% to 0.15% in the top ten. Sequencing was done on a sample of CD4+ T cells from PBMCs. Receptors were obtained from a human donor with Susac syndrome. CDR3s include the opening cysteine and the closing phenylalanine or tryptophan. Clone size appears in some rows only: once, few, many, or a class for an expanded clone.

clone size: once
V gene: TRBV5-1
CDR3 length: 12
J gene: TRBJ2-1
CDR3 protein: CASSLDPNEQFF

clone size: NA
V gene: TRBV20-1
CDR3 length: 11
J gene: TRBJ2-3
CDR3 protein: CSAPRGDTQYF

clone size: NA
V gene: TRBV2
CDR3 length: 14
J gene: TRBJ1-2
CDR3 protein: CASSGTMTAYGYTF

clone size: few
V gene: TRBV18
CDR3 length: 13
J gene: TRBJ2-7
CDR3 protein: CASSPPGGYEQYF

clone size: NA
V gene: TRBV29-1
CDR3 length: 13
J gene: TRBJ1-6
CDR3 protein: CSVVVTPNSPLHF

clone size: NA
V gene: TRBV10-3
CDR3 length: 13
J gene: TRBJ2-2
CDR3 protein: CAISDPRAGELFF

clone size: NA
V gene: TRBV3-1
CDR3 length: 13
J gene: TRBJ2-3
CDR3 protein: CASSQDGGTTQYF

clone size: NA
V gene: TRBV4-1
CDR3 length: 15
J gene: TRBJ2-7
CDR3 protein: CASSQEGGLGLKQYF

clone size: NA
V gene: TRBV30
CDR3 length: 14
J gene: TRBJ1-2
CDR3 protein: CAYPRGTTNYGYTF

clone size: NA
V gene: TRBV4-1
CDR3 length: 15
J gene: TRBJ2-7
CDR3 protein: CASSQDRGHLYEQYF

clone size: NA
V gene: TRBV15
CDR3 length: 12
J gene: TRBJ1-1
CDR3 protein: CATSRDYQEAFF

clone size: NA
V gene: TRBV3-1
CDR3 length: 18
J gene: TRBJ2-3
CDR3 protein: CASSHRTSGVSLTDTQYF

clone size: NA
V gene: TRBV6-5
CDR3 length: 17
J gene: TRBJ1-6
CDR3 protein: CASSYSVTGVANSPLHF

clone size: few
V gene: TRBV30
CDR3 length: 15
J gene: TRBJ2-7
CDR3 protein: CAWSLATRLPYEQYF

clone size: NA
V gene: TRBV12-3/TRBV12-4
CDR3 length: 14
J gene: TRBJ2-1
CDR3 protein: CASSFRASQNEQFF

clone size: NA
V gene: TRBV9
CDR3 length: 16
J gene: TRBJ2-1
CDR3 protein: CASSVETSGTGHEQFF

clone size: once
V gene: TRBV20-1
CDR3 length: 13
J gene: TRBJ1-2
CDR3 protein: CSASPGVLGGYTF

clone size: NA
V gene: TRBV15
CDR3 length: 17
J gene: TRBJ2-5
CDR3 protein: CATSRDGAGSGRETQYF

clone size: NA
V gene: TRBV12-3/TRBV12-4
CDR3 length: 13
J gene: TRBJ1-5
CDR3 protein: CASSLGNGQPQHF

clone size: NA
V gene: TRBV28
CDR3 length: 14
J gene: TRBJ1-2
CDR3 protein: CASKGGASAYGYTF

clone size: NA
V gene: TRBV28
CDR3 length: 14
J gene: TRBJ2-7
CDR3 protein: CASSLWIPSDEQYF

clone size: NA
V gene: TRBV7-9
CDR3 length: 13
J gene: TRBJ1-1
CDR3 protein: CASNAPGWTEAFF

clone size: NA
V gene: TRBV2
CDR3 length: 14
J gene: TRBJ1-2
CDR3 protein: CASTSTARARGYTF

clone size: NA
V gene: TRBV15
CDR3 length: 14
J gene: TRBJ2-3
CDR3 protein: CATSKGRDTDTQYF

clone size: NA
V gene: TRBV4-3
CDR3 length: 15
J gene: TRBJ2-7
CDR3 protein: CASSQAHGGLNEQYF

clone size: few
V gene: TRBV7-2
CDR3 length: 13
J gene: TRBJ2-7
CDR3 protein: CASSLARISEQYF

clone size: NA
V gene: TRBV3-1
CDR3 length: 14
J gene: TRBJ2-1
CDR3 protein: CASSQTSGRDEQFF

clone size: NA
V gene: TRBV5-4
CDR3 length: 15
J gene: TRBJ1-2
CDR3 protein: CASSLQRGYGNDYTF

clone size: NA
V gene: TRBV7-9
CDR3 length: 15
J gene: TRBJ2-1
CDR3 protein: CASSLAGDPYNEQFF

clone size: NA
V gene: TRBV7-3
CDR3 length: 15
J gene: TRBJ2-1
CDR3 protein: CASSLGPRRADEQFF

clone size: NA
V gene: TRBV4-1
CDR3 length: 12
J gene: TRBJ1-1
CDR3 protein: CASSQGGVEAFF

clone size: NA
V gene: TRBV6-6
CDR3 length: 16
J gene: TRBJ2-1
CDR3 protein: CASTIRQGSSYNEQFF

clone size: NA
V gene: TRBV20-1
CDR3 length: 16
J gene: TRBJ1-5
CDR3 protein: CSAGVAGHYSNQPQHF

clone size: NA
V gene: TRBV20-1
CDR3 length: 14
J gene: TRBJ1-1
CDR3 protein: CSAGPADLNTEAFF

clone size: NA
V gene: TRBV12-3/TRBV12-4
CDR3 length: 11
J gene: TRBJ2-3
CDR3 protein: CASTETDTQYF

clone size: NA
V gene: TRBV20-1
CDR3 length: 14
J gene: TRBJ2-1
CDR3 protein: CSAEGLVSYNEQFF

clone size: NA
V gene: TRBV15
CDR3 length: 15
J gene: TRBJ1-2
CDR3 protein: CATSRRGSQLYGYTF

clone size: once
V gene: TRBV18
CDR3 length: 13
J gene: TRBJ1-1
CDR3 protein: CASSPVGNTEAFF

clone size: NA
V gene: TRBV20-1
CDR3 length: 15
J gene: TRBJ1-1
CDR3 protein: CSARNRWVVNTEAFF

clone size: NA
V gene: TRBV13
CDR3 length: 14
J gene: TRBJ2-3
CDR3 protein: CASSFGPEADTQYF

clone size: once
V gene: TRBV30
CDR3 length: 14
J gene: TRBJ2-5
CDR3 protein: CAWSLRDFQETQYF

clone size: NA
V gene: TRBV5-1
CDR3 length: 12
J gene: TRBJ2-7
CDR3 protein: CASSPGEGEQYF

clone size: NA
V gene: TRBV15
CDR3 length: 15
J gene: TRBJ2-5
CDR3 protein: CATSRDFGAGETQYF

clone size: NA
V gene: TRBV12-3/TRBV12-4
CDR3 length: 14
J gene: TRBJ1-1
CDR3 protein: CASRRTRRNTEAFF

clone size: NA
V gene: TRBV12-5
CDR3 length: 16
J gene: TRBJ2-5
CDR3 protein: CASGLERRNPKETQYF

clone size: NA
V gene: TRBV21-1
CDR3 length: 18
J gene: TRBJ2-4
CDR3 protein: CASTPGLAGYRAKNIQYF

clone size: NA
V gene: TRBV3-1
CDR3 length: 14
J gene: TRBJ1-1
CDR3 protein: CASSQKTDNTEAFF

clone size: NA
V gene: TRBV9
CDR3 length: 15
J gene: TRBJ2-1
CDR3 protein: CASSVRAGGINEQFF